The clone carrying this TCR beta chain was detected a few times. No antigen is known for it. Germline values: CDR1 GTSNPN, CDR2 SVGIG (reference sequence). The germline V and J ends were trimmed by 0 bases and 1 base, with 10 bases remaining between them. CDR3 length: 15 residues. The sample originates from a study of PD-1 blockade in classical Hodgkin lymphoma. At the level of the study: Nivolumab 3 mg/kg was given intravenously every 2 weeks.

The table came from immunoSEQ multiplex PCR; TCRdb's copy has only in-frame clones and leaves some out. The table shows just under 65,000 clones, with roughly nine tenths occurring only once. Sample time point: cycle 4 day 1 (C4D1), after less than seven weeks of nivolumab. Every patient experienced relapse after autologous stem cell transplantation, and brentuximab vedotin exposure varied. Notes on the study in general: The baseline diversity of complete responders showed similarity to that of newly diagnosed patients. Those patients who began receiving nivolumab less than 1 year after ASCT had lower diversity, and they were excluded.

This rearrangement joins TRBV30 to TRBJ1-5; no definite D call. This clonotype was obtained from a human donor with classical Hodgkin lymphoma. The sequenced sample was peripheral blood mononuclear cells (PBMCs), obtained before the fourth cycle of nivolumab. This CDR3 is CAWSVGVGSNQPQHF. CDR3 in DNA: TGTGCCTGGAGTGTAGGAGTTGGAAGCAATCAGCCCCAGCATTTT.